The 26 T cell receptor beta chains below come from one sample, sequenced in a study of T cells in women clearing cervical HPV infection (dated by TCRdb to the late 2010s). The method was the immunoSEQ multiplex PCR assay. In its TCRdb copy, this immuneACCESS table keeps in-frame sequences only and misses some clones. Where compared with another copy, unresolved V genes explain less than half of these, and the others have no known cause. This sample's table carries about 28,000 clones. The top ten hold about 17% of the sample. Input material: blood buffy coat. The source of these receptors is a woman between 18 and 69 years old with a cervical HPV16 infection that either progressed to CIN3+ or cleared (not recorded which).

A note on this clone: The missing CDR3 end, 3 residues past where the read stops, is filled in from the germline J gene. V usage is TRBV10-1 and J usage is TRBJ1-2; 7 bases match TRBD1. CDR1 is WNHNN, CDR2 SYGVQD, per germline (reference sequence). The V gene end was trimmed by 0 bases and the J gene end by 4 bases; junction bases not matched to a gene: 20. The CDR3 contains 20 residues. The CDR3 sequence is CASSESSNGDSLRRTYGYTF. Incomplete CDR3 DNA: TGCGCCAGCAGTGAGTCAAGTAACGGGGACAGCCTCCGGAGGACCTATGGC.

Comment on this clone: The sequence runs out 3 residues before the end of the CDR3; the remainder is reconstructed from the germline J gene. This chain uses TRBV20-1 with TRBJ2-7, with 8 bases that match TRBD2. Germline V gives CDR1 DFQATT, CDR2 SNEGSKA (reference sequence). Germline trimming cut 5 bases from V and 3 bases from J; bases unmatched to any gene: 12. The CDR3 extends over 15 amino acids. The CDR3 region is CSAHPQAGAGYEQYF. The part of the CDR3 DNA that was read is TGCAGTGCTCATCCGCAAGCGGGAGCTGGCTACGAG.

Remarks on this clone: Read coverage stops 3 residues before the CDR3 terminus; the germline J gene supplies the remainder. The V and J genes are TRBV5-1 and TRBJ1-5; D is ambiguous. The germline V gene has CDR1 SGHRS and CDR2 YFSETQ. V lost 1 base and J lost 1, with 12 bases in between. The CDR3 totals 16 residues. The CDR3 DNA, read in part, is TGCGCCAGCAGCTTGCTTCCGGGTGTGAGCAATCAGCCC. This encodes CASSLLPGVSNQP. The entire CDR3 protein reads CASSLLPGVSNQPQHF.

Of note for this clone: From the germline J gene comes the end of the CDR3, since the read stops 3 residues before it. The chain is built from TRBV7-8 and TRBJ1-2; 8 nucleotides agree with TRBD1. CDR1 SGHVS and CDR2 FQNEAQ come from the germline V gene. The CDR3 length is 15 residues. CDR3 bases read: TGTGCCAGCAGCGACGACAGGGGTGGTACTAGGGGC. Protein product: CASSDDRGGTRG. The full CDR3 reads CASSDDRGGTRGYTF.

Concerning this clone: The CDR3 end lies 3 residues beyond the end of the read and is filled in from the germline J gene. The chain is built from TRBV12-3 or TRBV12-4 and TRBJ1-5; TRBD1 aligns across 7 bases. This CDR3 comprises 13 residues. The V gene end was trimmed by 5 bases and the J gene end by 4 bases; junction bases not matched to a gene: 2. The CDR3 loop reads CASSLTGNQPQHF. The CDR3 DNA, read in part, is TGTGCCAGCAGTCTGACAGGGAATCAGCCC.

Comments on this clone: The sequenced fragment ends 3 residues before the CDR3 boundary, so the rest is inferred from the germline J gene. The chain employs TRBV20-1 and TRBJ2-3; 8 nucleotides agree with TRBD1. The CDR3 loop spans 16 amino acids. Germline lookup yields CDR1 DFQATT and CDR2 SNEGSKA (reference sequence). The sequenced CDR3 bases are TGCAGTGCTCCTCGCCCCAGCAGGGGGCGAATGGAGACG. Translating it yields CSAPRPSRGRMET. The complete CDR3 reads CSAPRPSRGRMETQYF.

Concerning this clone itself: The observed sequence ends 3 residues before the CDR3 terminus, with the missing tail filled in from the germline J gene. Other DNA sequences in the sample encode the same CDR3. This chain joins TRBV2 and TRBJ1-5, with TRBD1 as a possible D gene (6 bases). In germline, CDR1 is SNHLY, CDR2 FYNNEI. The CDR3 has 18 residues. Trimming cost V 2 bases and J 5 bases, with 22 bases left between them. The CDR3 DNA, read in part, is TGTGCCAGCAGTGAAAGAGAACTCCGGGACACCATTTATCAGCCC. This sequence encodes CASSERELRDTIYQP. In full, the CDR3 is CASSERELRDTIYQPQHF.

As regards this clone: The read stops 3 residues short of the end of the CDR3; the missing end is completed from the germline J gene. The chain has TRBV6-2 or TRBV6-3 and TRBJ2-7; 7 nucleotides agree with TRBD1. The CDR3 is made up of 14 amino acids. Unmatched junction bases numbered 6, after V lost 6 bases and J lost 1 base. Germline V gene data show CDR1 as MNHEY and CDR2 as SVGEGT. The sequenced part of the CDR3 DNA is TGTGCCAGCAGCCGGGACAGTGGATCCTACGAG. Its translation is CASSRDSGSYE. The CDR3 in full is CASSRDSGSYEQYF.

Comment on this clone: The sequence runs out 3 residues before the end of the CDR3; the remainder is reconstructed from the germline J gene. V and J are TRBV29-1 and TRBJ1-2, with 7 bases aligning to TRBD1. The length of the CDR3 is 14 residues. The V gene's germline CDR1 is SQVTM and CDR2 ANQGSEA. CDR3 protein: CSVLGVQGTEGYTF. The sequenced part of the CDR3 DNA is TGCAGCGTTCTAGGGGTACAGGGGACGGAAGGC.

Notes on this clone: The read finishes 3 residues shy of the CDR3 end, and the germline J gene is used to complete it. The chain employs TRBV20-1 and TRBJ2-1, with D maybe TRBD1 (6 bases). There are 15 residues in the CDR3. The germline V gene encodes CDR1 DFQATT and CDR2 SNEGSKA (reference sequence). Trimming shortened V by 7 bases and J by 5 bases, and 21 bases separated the two germline ends. The sequenced part of the CDR3 DNA is TGCAGTGTCCTACCGACAAGGGGGTACGACAATGAG. Translating gives CSVLPTRGYDNE. Given in full, the CDR3 is CSVLPTRGYDNEQFF.

In regard to this clone: The CDR3 end lies 3 residues beyond the end of the read and is filled in from the germline J gene. This sequence joins TRBV19 and TRBJ1-1; D gene ambiguous. CDR1 is LNHDA, CDR2 SQIVND, per germline (reference sequence). V lost 1 base and J lost 1, with 7 bases in between. This CDR3 has 14 residues. The CDR3 protein is CASSIVTPNTEAFF. The covered CDR3 bases are TGTGCCAGTAGTATAGTAACACCGAACACTGAA.

A remark on this clone: A read error may produce the germline difference seen at one junction end. The sequence runs out 3 residues before the end of the CDR3; the remainder is reconstructed from the germline J gene. The rearrangement uses TRBV6-4 and TRBJ2-1; tentatively, D is TRBD2 (6 bases). The CDR3 totals 14 residues. Looked up from germline, CDR1 is MRHNA and CDR2 is SNTAGT. The CDR3 DNA, read in part, is TGTGTCAGCGCACCCGGCGGGGCGGGCAATGAG. This translates into CVSAPGGAGNE. In full, the CDR3 is CVSAPGGAGNEQFF.

A note on this clone: The read gets to within 3 residues of the CDR3 end, and the germline J gene fills in the rest. The chain uses TRBV20-1 and TRBJ2-3; 9 positions match TRBD2. Germline trimming cut 0 bases from V and 7 bases from J; bases unmatched to any gene: 14. Germline V gives CDR1 DFQATT, CDR2 SNEGSKA (reference sequence). The CDR3 is 17 residues long. CDR3 DNA (partial): TGCAGTGCTAGAGATAGGATGCTAGCGGGATCTGGCAATACG. This gives the protein CSARDRMLAGSGNT. The whole CDR3 is CSARDRMLAGSGNTQYF.

As for this clone: The CDR3 end falls 3 residues outside the read, so it is completed with the germline J gene. The chain recombines TRBV6-1 with TRBJ1-2; the D gene is possibly TRBD1 (6 bases). Trimming cost V 1 base and J 6 bases, with 15 bases left between them. This CDR3 has 15 residues. The germline V gene has CDR1 MNHNS and CDR2 SASEGT. CDR3: CASSEGQGRMDGYTF. CDR3 DNA, as far as it was read: TGTGCCAGCAGTGAAGGTCAGGGGAGGATGGATGGC.

On this clone itself: Sequencing ends 3 residues short of the CDR3 end; the germline J gene provides the rest. The genes are TRBV19 and TRBJ2-4; 7 bases align to TRBD1. CDR3 length: 15 amino acids. CDR1 LNHDA and CDR2 SQIVND come from the germline V gene (reference sequence). The CDR3 loop reads CASSISFTGADGQYF. Incomplete CDR3 DNA: TGTGCCAGTAGTATTTCCTTCACAGGGGCGGACGGT.

Turning to this clone: The read halts 3 residues ahead of the CDR3 end, with the missing end drawn from the germline J gene. The J gene is TRBJ1-4, the V gene TRBV10-1, with 9 bases fitting TRBD1. The CDR3 spans 20 residues. Germline CDR1 and CDR2: WNHNN and SYGVQD (reference sequence). V was pared by 8 bases and J by 4 bases, with 23 bases of the junction left unmatched. The CDR3 DNA, read in part, is TGCGCCAGCCCACTGAGGATGGGACAGGGACTAACAATACTTAATGAAAAA. This codes for CASPLRMGQGLTILNEK. The whole CDR3 protein reads CASPLRMGQGLTILNEKLFF.

Concerning this clone itself: Compared with germline, one end of the junction differs, possibly owing to a read error. The CDR3 is cut off 3 residues early in the read; its end comes from the germline J gene. This rearrangement joins TRBV7-7 to TRBJ2-7, with D perhaps TRBD1 (6 bases). This CDR3 region has 15 residues. Germline lookup yields CDR1 SSHAT and CDR2 FNYEAQ (reference sequence). This CDR3 is CASSLRSGTNYEQYF. The sequenced part of the CDR3 DNA is TGTGCTAGCAGCTTAAGATCCGGGACAAATTACGAG.

Points on this clone: Read data end 3 residues before the CDR3 end; the end is taken from the germline J gene. V gene TRBV19 combines with J gene TRBJ2-7, with 11 bases aligning to TRBD2. The V and J ends lost 3 bases and 1 base, in that order; junction bases with no gene match: 2. The CDR3 totals 15 residues. Germline CDR1 LNHDA, CDR2 SQIVND (reference sequence). CDR3 residues: CASSILAGGSYEQYF. The part of the CDR3 DNA that was read is TGTGCCAGTAGTATTCTAGCGGGAGGTTCCTACGAG.

CDR3 amino acids: CASRAGLSAGNEQFF. CDR3 bases read: TGTGCCAGCAGGGCGGGCCTCTCAGCGGGAAATGAG. The chain recombines TRBV6-2 or TRBV6-3 with TRBJ2-1, with 7 bases fitting TRBD2. The read is 3 residues too short to cover the CDR3 end, so that end is filled in from the germline J gene. J gave up 7 bases and V 6 bases, and 12 bases lay outside the gene matches. The V gene's germline CDR1 is MNHEY and CDR2 SVGEGT. There are 15 residues in the CDR3.

On this clone: The read ends 3 residues early relative to the CDR3; the germline J gene fills the gap. The chain carries TRBV2 and TRBJ1-2; 7 bases are shared with TRBD1. The CDR3 runs 15 residues. V shed 6 bases and J 3 bases; nucleotides not matched to a gene: 10. Germline V gene lookup returns CDR1 SNHLY and CDR2 FYNNEI. CDR3 DNA, as far as it was read: TGTGCCAGCAGGTATAAGGGGGCGGATTACTATGGC. This sequence encodes CASRYKGADYYG. The full-length CDR3 reads as CASRYKGADYYGYTF. Combining the CDR3 with reference TRBV2 and TRBJ1-2 gives the whole variable domain EPEVTQTPSHQVTQMGQEVILRCVPISNHLYFYWYRQILGQKVEFLVSFYNNEISEKSEIFDDQFSVERPDGSNFTLKIRSTKLEDSAMYFCASRYKGADYYGYTFGSGTRLTVV.

Of note for this clone: Sequencing ends 3 residues short of the CDR3 end; the germline J gene provides the rest. The chain combines TRBV5-1 with TRBJ2-3; 10 bases agree with TRBD1. CDR3 length: 15 residues. V dropped 2 bases and J dropped 2; count of bases not matched to a gene: 2. Germline V CDR1 and CDR2: SGHRS, YFSETQ. The covered CDR3 bases are TGCGCCAGCAGCTTCGGGACAGGGGTCACAGATACG. Residues: CASSFGTGVTDT. The entire CDR3 sequence reads CASSFGTGVTDTQYF.

CDR3 DNA (partial): TGTGCCATTCAGGGACAGGGTTCCACAGATACG. It codes for CAIQGQGSTDT. The full CDR3 reads CAIQGQGSTDTQYF. The chain has TRBV10-3 and TRBJ2-3, with 9 nucleotides matching TRBD1. The read terminates 3 residues before the CDR3 end, so the remaining end is supplied by the germline J gene. CDR1 and CDR2 (germline): ENHRY, SYGVKD. J gave up 2 bases and V 9 bases, and 6 bases lay outside the gene matches. This CDR3 region has 14 residues.

Turning to this clone: The CDR3 extends 3 residues past the end of the read, so its final part is completed from the germline J gene. The chain couples TRBV6-4 to TRBJ2-1, with a weak D call TRBD2 (5 bases). Trimming removed 2 bases at V and 3 bases at J, with 5 bases between. The CDR3 has 13 residues. Germline CDR1 reads MRHNA; CDR2 reads SNTAGT. CDR3 DNA, as far as it was read: TGTGCCAGCAGTGACACTAGCTACAATGAG. As protein: CASSDTSYNE. The whole CDR3 region reads CASSDTSYNEQFF.

Regarding this clone: The CDR3 is cut off 3 residues early in the read; its end comes from the germline J gene. The genes are TRBV7-2 and TRBJ2-1, with 7 bases lining up with TRBD2. With 6 bases clipped from V and 7 bases from J, the junction kept 9 bases outside the gene matches. Germline CDR1 reads SGHTA; CDR2 reads FQGNSA. The length of the CDR3 is 14 residues. CDR3 in amino acids: CASSFSWGGNEQFF. Incomplete CDR3 DNA: TGTGCCAGCAGTTTCTCATGGGGGGGGAATGAG.

For this clone: The read is 3 residues too short to cover the CDR3 end, so that end is filled in from the germline J gene. The chain recombines TRBV7-3 with TRBJ1-3, with D unclear. This CDR3 is built from 15 residues. V gave up 3 bases and J gave up 0 bases, with 9 bases separating them. Germline assignment: CDR1 SGHTA and CDR2 FQGTGA. This CDR3 reads CASSLGSHSGNTIYF. Incomplete CDR3 DNA: TGTGCCAGCAGCTTGGGCAGCCACTCTGGAAACACC.

For this clone: The sequenced fragment ends 3 residues before the CDR3 boundary, so the rest is inferred from the germline J gene. The V call is TRBV5-6, the J call TRBJ1-2, with D hard to call. CDR1 is SGHDT, CDR2 YYEEEE, per germline. This CDR3 has 14 amino acids. The DNA read from the CDR3 is TGTGCCAGCAGCTTCATTGCACTCTCCTACGAC. Amino acids: CASSFIALSYD. The entire CDR3 sequence reads CASSFIALSYDYTF. Based on the CDR3 plus reference TRBV5-6 and TRBJ1-2, the full variable domain is DAGVTQSPTHLIKTRGQQVTLRCSPKSGHDTVSWYQQALGQGPQFIFQYYEEEERQRGNFPDRFSGHQFPNYSSELNVNALLLGDSALYLCASSFIALSYDYTFGSGTRLTVV.